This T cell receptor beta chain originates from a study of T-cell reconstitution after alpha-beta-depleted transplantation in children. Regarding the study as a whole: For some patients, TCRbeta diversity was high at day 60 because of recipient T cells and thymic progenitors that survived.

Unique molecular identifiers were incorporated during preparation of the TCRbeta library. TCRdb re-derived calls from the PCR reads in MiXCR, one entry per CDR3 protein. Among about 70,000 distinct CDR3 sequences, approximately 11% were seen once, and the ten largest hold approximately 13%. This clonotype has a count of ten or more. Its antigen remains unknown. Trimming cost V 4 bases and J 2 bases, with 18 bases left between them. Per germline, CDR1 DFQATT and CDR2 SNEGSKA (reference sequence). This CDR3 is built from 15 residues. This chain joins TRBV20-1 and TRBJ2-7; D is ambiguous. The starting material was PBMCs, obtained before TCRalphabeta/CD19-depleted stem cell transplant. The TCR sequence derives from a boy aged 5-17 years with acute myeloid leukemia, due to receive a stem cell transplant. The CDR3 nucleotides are TGCAGTGCTATTCCCCAGGTACCTACAGCCTACGAGCAGTACTTC. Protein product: CSAIPQVPTAYEQYF.